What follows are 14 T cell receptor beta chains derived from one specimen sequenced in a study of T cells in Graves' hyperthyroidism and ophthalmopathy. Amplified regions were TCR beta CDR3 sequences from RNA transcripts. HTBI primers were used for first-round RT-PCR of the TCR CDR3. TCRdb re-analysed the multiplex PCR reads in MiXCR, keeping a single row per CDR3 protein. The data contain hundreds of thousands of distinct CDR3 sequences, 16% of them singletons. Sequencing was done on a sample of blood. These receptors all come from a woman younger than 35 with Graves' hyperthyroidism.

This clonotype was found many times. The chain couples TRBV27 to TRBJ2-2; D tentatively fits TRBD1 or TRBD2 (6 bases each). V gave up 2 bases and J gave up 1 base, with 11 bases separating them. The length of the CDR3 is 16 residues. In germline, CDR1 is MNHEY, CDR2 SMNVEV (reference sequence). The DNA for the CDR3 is TGTGCCAGCAGTTTAGAGGGGGGATGGAACACCGGGGAGCTGTTTTTT. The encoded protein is CASSLEGGWNTGELFF.

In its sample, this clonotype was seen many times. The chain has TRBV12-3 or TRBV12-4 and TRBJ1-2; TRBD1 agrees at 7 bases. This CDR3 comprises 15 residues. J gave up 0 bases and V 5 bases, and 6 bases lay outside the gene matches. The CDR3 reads CASSVDRRSNYGYTF. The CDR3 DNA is TGTGCCAGCAGTGTGGACAGGCGGTCTAACTATGGCTACACCTTC.

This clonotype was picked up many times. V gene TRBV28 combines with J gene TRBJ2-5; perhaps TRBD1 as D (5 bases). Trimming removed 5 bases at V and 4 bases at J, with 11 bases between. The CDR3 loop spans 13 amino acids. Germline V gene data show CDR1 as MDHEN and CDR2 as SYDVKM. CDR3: CASSTTVLETQYF. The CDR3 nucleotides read TGTGCCAGCAGTACGACAGTTTTAGAGACCCAGTACTTC.

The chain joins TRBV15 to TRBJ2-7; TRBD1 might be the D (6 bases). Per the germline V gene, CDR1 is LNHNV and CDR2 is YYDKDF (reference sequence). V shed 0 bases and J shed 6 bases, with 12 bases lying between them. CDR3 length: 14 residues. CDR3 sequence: CATSRDRGFAEQYF. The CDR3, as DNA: TGTGCCACCAGCAGAGACAGGGGATTCGCCGAGCAGTACTTC. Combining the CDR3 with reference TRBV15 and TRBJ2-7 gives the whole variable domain DAMVIQNPRYQVTQFGKPVTLSCSQTLNHNVMYWYQQKSSQAPKLLFHYYDKDFNNEADTPDNFQSRRPNTSFCFLDIRSPGLGDTAMYLCATSRDRGFAEQYFGPGTRLTVT.

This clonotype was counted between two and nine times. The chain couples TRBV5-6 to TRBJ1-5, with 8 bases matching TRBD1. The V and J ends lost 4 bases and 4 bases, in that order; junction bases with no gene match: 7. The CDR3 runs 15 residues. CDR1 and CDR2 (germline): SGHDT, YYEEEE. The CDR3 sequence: CASSTTGVGNQPQHF. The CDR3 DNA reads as TGTGCCAGCAGCACGACAGGGGTAGGGAATCAGCCCCAGCATTTT. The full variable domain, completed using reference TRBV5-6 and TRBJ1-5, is DAGVTQSPTHLIKTRGQQVTLRCSPKSGHDTVSWYQQALGQGPQFIFQYYEEEERQRGNFPDRFSGHQFPNYSSELNVNALLLGDSALYLCASSTTGVGNQPQHFGDGTRLSIL.

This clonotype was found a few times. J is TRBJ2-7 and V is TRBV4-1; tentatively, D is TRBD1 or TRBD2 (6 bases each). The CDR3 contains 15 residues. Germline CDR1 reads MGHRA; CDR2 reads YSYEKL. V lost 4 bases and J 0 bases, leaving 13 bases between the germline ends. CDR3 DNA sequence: TGCGCCAGCAGCCCGGGGGCAGGGAGCTCCTACGAGCAGTACTTC. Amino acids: CASSPGAGSSYEQYF.

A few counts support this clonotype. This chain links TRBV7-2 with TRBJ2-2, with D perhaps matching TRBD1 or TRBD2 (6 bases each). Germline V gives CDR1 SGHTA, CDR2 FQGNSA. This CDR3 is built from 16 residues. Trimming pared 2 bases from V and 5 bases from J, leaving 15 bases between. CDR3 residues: CASSLLLGGATGELFF. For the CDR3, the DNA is TGTGCCAGCAGCTTATTGCTGGGGGGCGCGACCGGGGAGCTGTTTTTT.

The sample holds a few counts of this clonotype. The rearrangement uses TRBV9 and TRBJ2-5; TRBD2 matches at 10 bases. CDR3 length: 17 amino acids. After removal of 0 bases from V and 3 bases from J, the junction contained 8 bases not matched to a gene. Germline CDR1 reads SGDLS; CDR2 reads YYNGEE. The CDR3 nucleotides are TGTGCCAGCAGCGTAGATGCTAGCGGGAGCGCCGAAGAGACCCAGTACTTC. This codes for CASSVDASGSAEETQYF.

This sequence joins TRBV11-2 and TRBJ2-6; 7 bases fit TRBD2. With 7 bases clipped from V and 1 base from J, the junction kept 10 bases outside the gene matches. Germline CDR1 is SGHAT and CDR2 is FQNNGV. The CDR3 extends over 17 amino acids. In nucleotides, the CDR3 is TGTGCCAGCACCCTACTGGCGGGGGTTTCTGGGGCCAACGTCCTGACTTTC. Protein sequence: CASTLLAGVSGANVLTF. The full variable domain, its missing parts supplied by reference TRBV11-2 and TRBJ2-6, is EAGVAQSPRYKIIEKRQSVAFWCNPISGHATLYWYQQILGQGPKLLIQFQNNGVVDDSQLPKDRFSAERLKGVDSTLKIQPAKLEDSAVYLCASTLLAGVSGANVLTFGAGSRLTVL.

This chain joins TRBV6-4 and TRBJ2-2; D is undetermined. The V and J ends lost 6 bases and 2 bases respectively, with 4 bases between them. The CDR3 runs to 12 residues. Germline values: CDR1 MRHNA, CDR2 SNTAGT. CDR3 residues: CASSNNTGELFF. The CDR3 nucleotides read TGTGCCAGCAGCAACAACACCGGGGAGCTGTTTTTT.

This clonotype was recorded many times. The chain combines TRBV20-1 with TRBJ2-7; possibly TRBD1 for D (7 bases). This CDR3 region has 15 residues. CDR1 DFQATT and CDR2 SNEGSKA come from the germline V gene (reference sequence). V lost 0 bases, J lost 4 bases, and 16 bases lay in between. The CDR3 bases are TGCAGTGCTAGAGAAGAGGAGGGACAGCAATACGAGCAGTACTTC. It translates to CSAREEEGQQYEQYF.

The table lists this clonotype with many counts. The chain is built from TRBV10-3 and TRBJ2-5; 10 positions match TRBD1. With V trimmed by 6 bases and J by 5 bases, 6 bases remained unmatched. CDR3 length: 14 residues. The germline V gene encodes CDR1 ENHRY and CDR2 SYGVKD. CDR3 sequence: CAIRTTGGEETQYF. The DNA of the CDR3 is TGTGCCATCAGGACGACAGGGGGCGAGGAGACCCAGTACTTC.

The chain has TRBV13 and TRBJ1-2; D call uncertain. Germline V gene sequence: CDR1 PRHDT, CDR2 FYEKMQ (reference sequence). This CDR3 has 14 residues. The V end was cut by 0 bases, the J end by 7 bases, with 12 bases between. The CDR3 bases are TGTGCCAGCAGCTTAGGGCAACTTTATGTTGGCTACACCTTC. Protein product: CASSLGQLYVGYTF.

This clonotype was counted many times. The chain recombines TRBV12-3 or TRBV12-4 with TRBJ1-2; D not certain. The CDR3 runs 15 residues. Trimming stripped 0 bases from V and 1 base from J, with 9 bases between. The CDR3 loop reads CASSLAGSLNYGYTF. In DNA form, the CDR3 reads TGTGCCAGCAGTTTAGCGGGGAGCCTTAACTATGGCTACACCTTC.